The rows below give T cell receptor beta chains drawn from one sample of a study of CD8 T cells in ankylosing spondylitis. Via MiXCR, TCRdb re-called the 5' RACE reads, giving one row per CDR3 protein. This repertoire shows roughly 440,000 distinct CDR3 sequences, 17% found once; its top ten account for approximately 1%. Sequenced input: blood, either unsorted or a sorted T cell fraction (not recorded which). The receptor set was obtained from a male donor with ankylosing spondylitis. CDR3s include the opening cysteine and the closing phenylalanine or tryptophan. Each record gives: V gene, J gene, CDR3 length, clone size, D gene, CDR3 protein, CDR3 DNA. D genes are given only for firm matches. For some rows the clone size is stated as once, few or many, or as a class when expanded; others skip it.

V: TRBV5-1
J: TRBJ2-1
length: 14
size: few
D: .
CDR3: CASSLGGAINEQFF
DNA: TGCGCCAGCAGCTTGGGGGGGGCTATCAATGAGCAGTTCTTC

V: TRBV12-3/TRBV12-4
J: TRBJ2-1
length: 15
size: many
D: .
CDR3: CASSFGASSYNEQFF
DNA: TGTGCCAGCAGTTTTGGCGCTAGCTCCTACAATGAGCAGTTCTTC

V: TRBV20-1
J: TRBJ2-7
length: 10
size: .
D: .
CDR3: CSATPNEQYF
DNA: TGCAGTGCTACGCCGAACGAGCAGTACTTC

V: TRBV3-1
J: TRBJ2-2
length: 17
size: .
D: TRBD2
CDR3: CASSWLPSGGNTGELFF
DNA: TGTGCCAGCAGCTGGCTTCCTAGCGGGGGGAACACCGGGGAGCTGTTTTTT

V: TRBV12-3/TRBV12-4
J: TRBJ2-7
length: 13
size: .
D: TRBD1
CDR3: CASSSKQGSEQYF
DNA: TGTGCCAGCAGCAGTAAACAGGGGTCCGAGCAGTACTTC

V: TRBV10-3
J: TRBJ1-2
length: 17
size: .
D: .
CDR3: CAISAPQDRVGDYGYTF
DNA: TGTGCCATCAGTGCCCCCCAGGACAGAGTGGGGGACTATGGCTACACCTTC

V: TRBV5-1
J: TRBJ1-5
length: 14
size: many
D: .
CDR3: CASSLVQGNQPQHF
DNA: TGCGCCAGCAGCTTGGTACAGGGCAATCAGCCCCAGCATTTT

V: TRBV5-1
J: TRBJ2-1
length: 18
size: few
D: TRBD2
CDR3: CASTWTSGSVSSYNEQFF
DNA: TGCGCCAGCACATGGACTAGCGGGAGTGTAAGCTCCTACAATGAGCAGTTCTTC

V: TRBV11-2
J: TRBJ2-5
length: 12
size: few
D: .
CDR3: CASSFGRETQYF
DNA: TGTGCCAGCAGCTTTGGGAGAGAGACCCAGTACTTC

V: TRBV18
J: TRBJ1-1
length: 15
size: .
D: .
CDR3: CASSSRLDVNTEAFF
DNA: TGTGCCAGCTCATCGAGATTAGATGTGAACACTGAAGCTTTCTTT

V: TRBV29-1
J: TRBJ1-5
length: 13
size: many
D: .
CDR3: CSVAREADQPQHF
DNA: TGCAGCGTCGCCAGGGAAGCAGATCAGCCCCAGCATTTT

V: TRBV29-1
J: TRBJ2-4
length: 12
size: many
D: .
CDR3: CSVGDGSDIQYF
DNA: TGCAGCGTTGGTGATGGGTCGGACATTCAGTACTTC

V: TRBV6-5
J: TRBJ1-2
length: 13
size: .
D: TRBD1
CDR3: CASSFGQGMDYTF
DNA: TGTGCCAGCAGTTTTGGACAGGGCATGGACTACACCTTC

V: TRBV6-5
J: TRBJ1-2
length: 12
size: few
D: .
CDR3: CASQSGAGGYTF
DNA: TGTGCCAGCCAAAGTGGGGCGGGTGGCTACACCTTC

V: TRBV12-3/TRBV12-4
J: TRBJ2-3
length: 15
size: few
D: .
CDR3: CASSPIRAKTDTQYF
DNA: TGTGCCAGCAGCCCCATCCGGGCAAAGACAGATACGCAGTATTTT

V: TRBV20-1
J: TRBJ2-5
length: 13
size: few
D: .
CDR3: CSASIRGAETQYF
DNA: TGCAGTGCTTCGATCAGGGGTGCCGAGACCCAGTACTTC

V: TRBV6-1
J: TRBJ2-3
length: 14
size: .
D: .
CDR3: CATEGGAGTDTQYF
DNA: TGTGCCACCGAAGGCGGGGCGGGGACAGATACGCAGTATTTT

V: TRBV9
J: TRBJ1-6
length: 16
size: few
D: .
CDR3: CASSVDPGFGNSPLHF
DNA: TGTGCCAGCAGCGTAGACCCCGGGTTTGGTAATTCACCCCTCCACTTT

V: TRBV7-2
J: TRBJ2-2
length: 17
size: few
D: .
CDR3: CASSSRPGSTGTGELFF
DNA: TGTGCCAGCAGCTCCCGACCCGGGTCCACGGGGACCGGGGAGCTGTTTTTT

V: TRBV10-3
J: TRBJ1-1
length: 14
size: .
D: .
CDR3: CAISEGGTNTEAFF
DNA: TGTGCCATCAGTGAGGGGGGGACGAACACTGAAGCTTTCTTT

V: TRBV20-1
J: TRBJ2-3
length: 16
size: few
D: TRBD2
CDR3: CSANRRLAASTDTQYF
DNA: TGCAGTGCTAATCGACGACTAGCGGCTAGCACAGATACGCAGTATTTT

V: TRBV27
J: TRBJ2-2
length: 15
size: few
D: .
CDR3: CASRTTGLNTGELFF
DNA: TGTGCCAGCAGGACTACAGGGTTGAACACCGGGGAGCTGTTTTTT

V: TRBV5-1
J: TRBJ2-7
length: 15
size: .
D: .
CDR3: CASTQGGGQSYEQYF
DNA: TGCGCCAGCACCCAGGGGGGTGGACAGTCCTACGAGCAGTACTTC

V: TRBV29-1
J: TRBJ1-2
length: 15
size: .
D: TRBD1
CDR3: CSVDETGSANYGYTF
DNA: TGCAGCGTTGACGAGACAGGGTCGGCTAACTATGGCTACACCTTC

V: TRBV7-8
J: TRBJ2-2
length: 15
size: .
D: .
CDR3: CASSWVAGDTGELFF
DNA: TGTGCCAGCAGCTGGGTCGCGGGCGACACCGGGGAGCTGTTTTTT

V: TRBV7-6
J: TRBJ2-2
length: 13
size: .
D: .
CDR3: CASSPWTDGELFF
DNA: TGTGCCAGCAGCCCATGGACAGACGGGGAGCTGTTTTTT

V: TRBV20-1
J: TRBJ2-1
length: 11
size: .
D: .
CDR3: CSARVVPEQFF
DNA: TGCAGTGCTAGAGTAGTGCCTGAGCAGTTCTTC

V: TRBV5-1
J: TRBJ1-2
length: 15
size: few
D: .
CDR3: CASSLASDSNYGYTF
DNA: TGCGCCAGCAGCTTGGCATCAGATTCTAACTATGGCTACACCTTC

V: TRBV20-1
J: TRBJ2-2
length: 15
size: few
D: TRBD2
CDR3: CSARNPGLDTGELFF
DNA: TGCAGTGCTAGGAATCCGGGACTAGACACCGGGGAGCTGTTTTTT

V: TRBV3-1
J: TRBJ1-2
length: 14
size: few
D: .
CDR3: CASSQEMRGYGYTF
DNA: TGTGCCAGCAGCCAAGAGATGCGGGGCTATGGCTACACCTTC

V: TRBV5-1
J: TRBJ2-5
length: 16
size: few
D: TRBD2
CDR3: CASSWGSSGSQETQYF
DNA: TGCGCCAGCAGCTGGGGGTCTAGCGGAAGCCAAGAGACCCAGTACTTC

V: TRBV10-3
J: TRBJ2-3
length: 18
size: many
D: .
CDR3: CAISESSKGLISTDTQYF
DNA: TGTGCCATCAGTGAGTCGAGCAAGGGCTTGATCAGCACAGATACGCAGTATTTT

V: TRBV6-2/TRBV6-3
J: TRBJ2-7
length: 12
size: few
D: TRBD2
CDR3: CASSYSGSNMYF
DNA: TGTGCCAGCAGTTATAGCGGGAGCAACATGTACTTC

V: TRBV20-1
J: TRBJ1-4
length: 11
size: .
D: .
CDR3: CSAKWNEKLFF
DNA: TGCAGTGCTAAATGGAATGAAAAACTGTTTTTT

V: TRBV6-1
J: TRBJ2-3
length: 15
size: .
D: .
CDR3: CASSPGTLGADTQYF
DNA: TGTGCCAGCAGTCCCGGGACTCTCGGTGCAGATACGCAGTATTTT

V: TRBV5-1
J: TRBJ1-1
length: 17
size: few
D: .
CDR3: CASSLGAEWGQNTEAFF
DNA: TGCGCCAGCAGCTTGGGGGCAGAGTGGGGGCAAAACACTGAAGCTTTCTTT

V: TRBV27
J: TRBJ2-3
length: 15
size: .
D: TRBD2
CDR3: CASSTRGGGRDTQYF
DNA: TGTGCCAGCAGCACCCGAGGCGGGGGGAGGGATACGCAGTATTTT